A single sample is the source of the 32 T cell receptor beta chains below, sequenced in a study of blood T cell repertoires in COVID-19. Produced via immunoSEQ multiplex PCR; TCRdb's table is partial and in-frame only. Of about 80,000 clones in the sample, over 70% were seen once. The sample consisted of peripheral blood. Receptors were obtained from a human donor in a cohort sampled during active COVID-19.

This clone was counted a few times. The chain has TRBV6-1 and TRBJ2-7; D is uncertain. From germline, CDR1 is MNHNS and CDR2 SASEGT. The CDR3 length is 13 residues. Trimming stripped 1 base from V and 5 bases from J, with 9 bases between. CDR3 residues: CASSEVPTNEQYF. In DNA, the CDR3 is TGTGCCAGCAGTGAAGTCCCAACAAACGAGCAGTACTTC.

The rearrangement joins TRBV7-9 to TRBJ2-1, with D perhaps matching TRBD2 (5 bases). Germline V lookup: CDR1 SEHNR, CDR2 FQNEAQ (reference sequence). The ends were cut back, 8 bases at V and 7 bases at J, with 18 bases in the middle. CDR3 size: 14 residues. CDR3 sequence reads: CASPGRDLWNEQFF. The CDR3 bases are TGTGCCAGCCCTGGTCGGGATCTGTGGAATGAGCAGTTCTTC. Looking up the rest from reference TRBV7-9 and TRBJ2-1 gives the full variable domain: DTGVSQNPRHKITKRGQNVTFRCDPISEHNRLYWYRQTLGQGPEFLTYFQNEAQLEKSRLLSDRFSAERPKGSFSTLEIQRTEQGDSAMYLCASPGRDLWNEQFFGPGTRLTVL.

The chain recombines TRBV6-5 with TRBJ1-1; D is ambiguous. The CDR3 runs 14 residues. V lost 4 bases and J lost 0, with 9 bases in between. Germline CDR1 MNHEY, CDR2 SVGAGI. CDR3 loop: CASSFTAMNTEAFF. The CDR3 DNA reads as TGTGCCAGCAGTTTTACAGCTATGAACACTGAAGCTTTCTTT.

The chain employs TRBV9 and TRBJ1-2; weak D call: TRBD1 (5 bases). CDR1 is SGDLS and CDR2 is YYNGEE in the germline V gene. Deletions cut 5 bases from V and 7 bases from J, with 21 bases between. The CDR3 loop spans 15 amino acids. CDR3 protein: CASRAPSRVLGGYTF. The CDR3, as DNA: TGTGCCAGCAGGGCCCCCTCCAGGGTTTTAGGTGGCTACACCTTC. The whole variable domain, filled in from reference TRBV9 and TRBJ1-2, reads DSGVTQTPKHLITATGQRVTLRCSPRSGDLSVYWYQQSLDQGLQFLIQYYNGEERAKGNILERFSAQQFPDLHSELNLSSLELGDSALYFCASRAPSRVLGGYTFGSGTRLTVV.

CDR3 residues: CASSERAGTKNIQYF. The CDR3 DNA reads as TGTGCCAGCAGTGAACGGGCAGGGACCAAAAACATTCAGTACTTC. The chain has TRBV2 and TRBJ2-4; possible D gene TRBD1, 5 bases. CDR1 is SNHLY, CDR2 FYNNEI, per germline. This CDR3 has 15 amino acids. V was shortened by 2 bases and J by 2 bases, with 10 bases between the two germline ends.

Only one count was recorded for this clone. This sequence joins TRBV14 and TRBJ2-2; 8 bases align to TRBD1. Germline V gives CDR1 SGHDN, CDR2 FVKESK. The V segment lost 2 bases and the J segment 8 bases; nucleotides outside the gene matches: 10. The CDR3 has 16 amino acids. In nucleotides, the CDR3 is TGTGCCAGCAGCCAACCCGGGACAGGAACCAAAGGGGAGCTGTTTTTT. It is translated as CASSQPGTGTKGELFF.

This rearrangement joins TRBV25-1 to TRBJ1-1; D not certain. The germline CDR1 and CDR2 sequences are MGHDK and SYGVNS. This CDR3 is 14 amino acids long. Trimming cost V 1 base and J 1 base, with 7 bases left between them. In nucleotides, the CDR3 is TGTGCCAGCAGTGAATTTGCAGGGAACACTGAAGCTTTCTTT. Amino acid sequence: CASSEFAGNTEAFF.

This clone was seen only a few times. The gene calls are TRBV7-9 and TRBJ1-4, with 9 bases lining up with TRBD1. V shed 5 bases and J 4 bases; nucleotides not matched to a gene: 11. Germline CDR1 is SEHNR and CDR2 is FQNEAQ (reference sequence). The CDR3 sequence is 17 residues long. In DNA, the CDR3 is TGTGCCAGCAGCCAAACTGGACAGGGGTGGGTTAATGAAAAACTGTTTTTT. Protein sequence: CASSQTGQGWVNEKLFF.

The sample holds a few counts of this clone. This rearrangement joins TRBV27 to TRBJ2-1, with D possibly being TRBD2 (5 bases). The CDR3 is made up of 13 amino acids. Looked up from germline, CDR1 is MNHEY and CDR2 is SMNVEV (reference sequence). V lost 3 bases and J 9 bases, leaving 12 bases between the germline ends. CDR3: CASSLDRGAEQFF. CDR3 coding DNA: TGTGCCAGCAGTTTGGATCGGGGAGCTGAGCAGTTCTTC.

The CDR3 DNA sequence: TGTGCCAGCAGTCCGACAGGGCGCGAGCAGTACTTC. It translates to CASSPTGREQYF. The rearrangement links TRBV6-6 to TRBJ2-7, with 7 bases identical to TRBD1. Looked up from germline, CDR1 is MNHNY and CDR2 is SVGAGI (reference sequence). This CDR3 spans 12 amino acids. The V gene end was trimmed by 5 bases and the J gene end by 6 bases; junction bases not matched to a gene: 4.

The V and J genes are TRBV6-5 and TRBJ1-5; D is unclear. In germline, CDR1 is MNHEY, CDR2 SVGAGI. V was pared by 5 bases and J by 2 bases, with 7 bases between. The CDR3 extends over 13 amino acids. The CDR3: CASSTSGNQPQHF. In nucleotides, the CDR3 is TGTGCCAGCAGTACGAGCGGCAATCAGCCCCAGCATTTT.

This clone was recorded only once. The rearrangement uses TRBV3-1 (or the pseudogene TRBV3-2) and TRBJ1-6; TRBD1 is a possible D gene (5 bases). V lost 7 bases to trimming and J lost 6 bases, with 19 bases between them. Germline lookup yields CDR1 LGHDT and CDR2 YNNKEL (reference sequence). CDR3 length: 16 residues. The CDR3 spells CASTPGDGRANSPLHF. The CDR3 DNA is TGTGCCAGCACCCCGGGGGATGGTCGGGCTAATTCACCCCTCCACTTT.

This clone was recorded once. J is TRBJ2-3 and V is TRBV5-1; 9 bases are a match to TRBD2. The CDR3 extends over 18 amino acids. Germline V lookup: CDR1 SGHRS, CDR2 YFSETQ. The trim removed 0 bases at V and 0 bases at J, leaving 8 bases unmatched. The chain's CDR3 is CASSLGLAATPSTDTQYF. Here the CDR3 DNA reads TGCGCCAGCAGCTTGGGACTAGCGGCTACTCCTAGCACAGATACGCAGTATTTT.

V usage is TRBV6-5 and J usage is TRBJ2-3, with D possibly being TRBD2 (5 bases). Germline V gives CDR1 MNHEY, CDR2 SVGAGI. The length of the CDR3 is 16 residues. V was trimmed by 0 bases and J by 2 bases, leaving 12 bases between them. The CDR3 sequence: CASSYSPGRATDTQYF. For the CDR3, the DNA is TGTGCCAGCAGTTACTCTCCGGGGAGAGCCACAGATACGCAGTATTTT.

This clone was picked up one time. V gene TRBV19 combines with J gene TRBJ1-1, with D tentatively TRBD1 (5 bases). The ends were cut back, 5 bases at V and 5 bases at J, with 12 bases in the middle. Germline CDR1 and CDR2: LNHDA and SQIVND (reference sequence). The CDR3 contains 13 residues. Here the CDR3 DNA reads TGTGCCAGTAGTGCACTTAGGGGAACTGAAGCTTTCTTT. Amino acid sequence: CASSALRGTEAFF.

This clone came up once. The chain joins TRBV6-5 to TRBJ2-6; TRBD2 matches 7 bases. The V and J ends lost 11 bases and 3 bases, in that order; junction bases with no gene match: 4. CDR3 size: 13 residues. CDR1 is MNHEY and CDR2 is SVGAGI in the germline V gene. CDR3 protein: CAGRVGGANVLTF. The CDR3 nucleotides are TGTGCCGGGAGGGTTGGTGGGGCCAACGTCCTGACTTTC.

This clone is medium-sized by share. The rearrangement links TRBV13 to TRBJ1-6; D gene unclear. V was clipped by 2 bases and J by 0 bases, with 14 bases between them. The CDR3 totals 18 residues. CDR1 and CDR2 from the germline V gene are PRHDT and FYEKMQ (reference sequence). CDR3 sequence reads: CASSLSGSGFSYNSPLHF. The CDR3 DNA follows: TGTGCCAGCAGCTTATCCGGCAGCGGCTTCTCCTATAATTCACCCCTCCACTTT.

The chain recombines TRBV5-4 with TRBJ2-7; 10 bases align to TRBD1. The CDR3 loop spans 17 amino acids. Trimming at V came to 2 bases and at J to 5 bases, leaving 13 bases not matched to a gene. CDR1 is SGHNT and CDR2 is YYREEE in the germline V gene (reference sequence). The CDR3 here is CASSFPGQGRFKNEQYF. CDR3 sequence (DNA): TGTGCCAGCAGCTTCCCGGGACAGGGGAGGTTTAAGAACGAGCAGTACTTC.

The V gene is TRBV5-5, the J gene TRBJ1-2; no firm D call. Germline CDR1 SGHKS, CDR2 YYEKEE (reference sequence). V lost 1 base and J 0 bases, leaving 13 bases between the germline ends. The CDR3 has 16 amino acids. The CDR3 nucleotides are TGTGCCAGCAGCTTGTGGGGAGATCCCGCTAACTATGGCTACACCTTC. This translates into CASSLWGDPANYGYTF.

The V gene is TRBV3-1 (or the pseudogene TRBV3-2), the J gene TRBJ2-7, with 10 positions matching TRBD2. This CDR3 is built from 16 residues. J lost 2 bases, V lost 3 bases, and 7 bases had no gene match. From germline, CDR1 is LGHDT and CDR2 YNNKEL (reference sequence). Written as DNA, the CDR3 is TGTGCCAGCAGCCAGACAGTAGCGGGGGGAACCTACGAGCAGTACTTC. Amino acids: CASSQTVAGGTYEQYF.

This chain uses TRBV6-5 with TRBJ1-1; 10 bases agree with TRBD1. CDR1 and CDR2 (germline): MNHEY, SVGAGI. The CDR3 totals 13 residues. Trimming cost V 5 bases and J 7 bases; bases outside gene matches: 4. The CDR3 region is CASSHGDRGEAFF. The CDR3 DNA reads TGTGCCAGCAGTCACGGGGACAGGGGTGAAGCTTTCTTT.

The table lists this clone with a count of one. Other DNA sequences within the sample encode an identical CDR3. The chain joins TRBV5-1 to TRBJ1-2; weak D call: TRBD1 (5 bases). Germline loops: CDR1 SGHRS, CDR2 YFSETQ. The CDR3 has 12 residues. Trimming cost V 5 bases and J 8 bases, with 13 bases left between them. The chain's CDR3 is CASSRQGVGYTF. The CDR3 region has the DNA TGCGCCAGCAGTCGGCAGGGCGTCGGCTACACCTTC.

The rearrangement links TRBV7-2 to TRBJ2-7; D might be TRBD2 (5 bases). Germline loops: CDR1 SGHTA, CDR2 FQGNSA. This CDR3 is 13 amino acids long. V shed 0 bases and J shed 4 bases, with 7 bases lying between them. CDR3 bases: TGTGCCAGCAGCTTAGCAACGGGATACGAGCAGTACTTC. Protein: CASSLATGYEQYF.

V and J are TRBV11-3 and TRBJ2-5; D may be TRBD1 (6 bases). This CDR3 is built from 14 residues. Germline V gene lookup returns CDR1 SGHNT and CDR2 YENEEA. V was cut by 5 bases and J by 3 bases, with 13 bases left in between. CDR3 region: CASSPMTGEETQYF. The CDR3 DNA reads TGTGCCAGCAGCCCGATGACAGGAGAAGAGACCCAGTACTTC.

The genes are TRBV10-1 and TRBJ2-2; D not certain. CDR3 length: 15 amino acids. The ends were cut back, 0 bases at V and 1 base at J, with 6 bases in the middle. The germline V gene has CDR1 WNHNN and CDR2 SYGVQD (reference sequence). CDR3 in amino acids: CASSESGRNTGELFF. In DNA, the CDR3 is TGCGCCAGCAGTGAGTCCGGTCGGAACACCGGGGAGCTGTTTTTT.

The chain is built from TRBV29-1 and TRBJ1-2; D uncertain. With 3 bases removed from V and 7 bases from J, the gap between germline ends came to 9 bases. The CDR3 is 11 amino acids. CDR1 and CDR2 (germline): SQVTM, ANQGSEA. The DNA of the CDR3 is TGCAGCGTTGAGGGTGAGGGTGGCTACACCTTC. Its protein product is CSVEGEGGYTF.

This clone counts as medium-sized (0.01 to 0.1%). The chain carries TRBV9 and TRBJ2-2; D uncertain. Trimming took off 0 bases at V and 0 bases at J, with 3 bases between the two ends. This CDR3 has 14 amino acids. Per germline, CDR1 SGDLS and CDR2 YYNGEE. The CDR3 spells CASSVDTNTGELFF. CDR3 DNA: TGTGCCAGCAGCGTAGACACGAACACCGGGGAGCTGTTTTTT.

V usage is TRBV5-5 and J usage is TRBJ1-3; possibly TRBD1 for D (6 bases). Germline lookup yields CDR1 SGHKS and CDR2 YYEKEE (reference sequence). The germline V and J ends were trimmed by 0 bases and 0 bases, with 10 bases remaining between them. The CDR3 length is 16 residues. The CDR3 region is CASSLEGGYSGNTIYF. CDR3 sequence (DNA): TGTGCCAGCAGCTTGGAGGGGGGGTACTCTGGAAACACCATATATTTT.

V is TRBV6-5 and J is TRBJ1-1, with TRBD1 matching 7 bases. V lost 6 bases and J lost 4; bases outside the gene matches: 8. CDR3 size: 14 residues. Germline CDR1 reads MNHEY; CDR2 reads SVGAGI. The CDR3 DNA is TGTGCCAGCAGAGCGACAGGGAGCGGCACTGAAGCTTTCTTT. This translates into CASRATGSGTEAFF.

The V gene is TRBV28, the J gene TRBJ2-7; D uncertain. The CDR3 runs 15 residues. The germline V and J ends were trimmed by 5 bases and 2 bases, with 16 bases remaining between them. The germline V gene encodes CDR1 MDHEN and CDR2 SYDVKM. CDR3 bases: TGTGCCAGCAGTCCCTCGGGTGGAGACGCCTACGAGCAGTACGTC. It translates to CASSPSGGDAYEQYV.

V usage is TRBV24-1 and J usage is TRBJ2-1; possibly TRBD2 for D (6 bases). CDR3 length: 15 residues. Germline assignment: CDR1 KGHDR and CDR2 SFDVKD. The germline V and J ends were trimmed by 0 bases and 5 bases, with 10 bases remaining between them. Here the CDR3 DNA reads TGTGCCACCAGTGATTTGGGGACTGGTCACAATGAGCAGTTCTTC. Its protein is CATSDLGTGHNEQFF.

This chain joins TRBV28 and TRBJ1-3, with D possibly TRBD1 on 5 matching bases. With 6 bases removed from V and 0 bases from J, the gap between germline ends came to 9 bases. Germline V lookup: CDR1 MDHEN, CDR2 SYDVKM. This CDR3 contains 14 residues. This chain's CDR3 is CASRPTGSGNTIYF. The CDR3 DNA reads as TGTGCCAGCAGACCCACAGGCTCTGGAAACACCATATATTTT.